Each of the 9 T cell receptor beta chains below was sequenced from the same sample in a study of radiation and T cells in renal cell carcinoma. Described treatment: 15 Gy SBRT to primary tumor, nephrectomy 4 weeks later. TCRdb's table, derived via immunoSEQ multiplex PCR, lists solely in-frame clones and lacks some. The sample carries about 20,000 clones, about 51% recorded once. Source: tumor tissue, taken from a patient whose treatment included radiotherapy and nephrectomy. The receptors shown here come from a woman in her fifties or sixties with renal cell carcinoma.

Relative to its sample, this clone is medium-sized. The V and J genes are TRBV30 and TRBJ1-6, with D possibly being TRBD1 (6 bases). Germline V gives CDR1 GTSNPN, CDR2 SVGIG (reference sequence). The CDR3 length is 15 residues. V dropped 2 bases and J dropped 10 bases, with 18 bases sitting between them. For the CDR3, the DNA is TGTGCCTGGAGTCCGGGGGCCGGGGTTTTGTCACCCCTCCACTTT. Amino acids: CAWSPGAGVLSPLHF.

This clone was picked up a small number of times. V and J are TRBV5-6 and TRBJ1-1, with unresolved D. Looked up from germline, CDR1 is SGHDT and CDR2 is YYEEEE. V shed 4 bases and J shed 4 bases, with 17 bases lying between them. The CDR3 totals 15 residues. The CDR3, as DNA: TGTGCCAGCAGCCCGGGAAGGCGGCTGCTCACTGAAGCTTTCTTT. Translating it yields CASSPGRRLLTEAFF. Combining the CDR3 with reference TRBV5-6 and TRBJ1-1 gives the whole variable domain DAGVTQSPTHLIKTRGQQVTLRCSPKSGHDTVSWYQQALGQGPQFIFQYYEEEERQRGNFPDRFSGHQFPNYSSELNVNALLLGDSALYLCASSPGRRLLTEAFFGQGTRLTVV.

There are a few counts of this clone. This chain connects TRBV5-6 to TRBJ2-1; D is uncertain. Germline CDR1 is SGHDT and CDR2 is YYEEEE. The CDR3 covers 13 residues. V was clipped by 1 base and J by 0 bases, with 2 bases between them. This chain's CDR3 is CASSLSSYNEQFF. Here the CDR3 DNA reads TGTGCCAGCAGCTTGAGCTCCTACAATGAGCAGTTCTTC.

The chain uses TRBV29-1 and TRBJ1-4, with D uncertain. The CDR3 has 14 residues. CDR1 is SQVTM, CDR2 ANQGSEA, per germline. V was trimmed by 4 bases and J by 2 bases, leaving 11 bases between them. Here the CDR3 DNA reads TGCAGCGTTGGGACCGGGCCTACTAATGAAAAACTGTTTTTT. Protein product: CSVGTGPTNEKLFF.

For the CDR3, the DNA is TGTGCCAGTAGTGCAATCCCTACAGGGTCTAGCGAGCAGTACTTC. The encoded protein is CASSAIPTGSSEQYF. The chain employs TRBV19 and TRBJ2-7; possible D gene TRBD1, 6 bases. V lost 5 bases to trimming and J lost 6 bases, with 20 bases between them. Germline CDR1 reads LNHDA; CDR2 reads SQIVND (reference sequence). CDR3 length: 15 residues. Filled out from reference TRBV19 and TRBJ2-7, the complete variable domain reads DGGITQSPKYLFRKEGQNVTLSCEQNLNHDAMYWYRQDPGQGLRLIYYSQIVNDFQKGDIAEGYSVSREKKESFPLTVTSAQKNPTAFYLCASSAIPTGSSEQYFGPGTRLTVT.

This clone was counted only a few times. This sample also contains other DNA sequences that code for the same CDR3. The CDR3 here is CASSFQGGYEQYF. The CDR3 region has the DNA TGTGCCAGCAGCTTTCAGGGCGGTTACGAGCAGTACTTC. The gene calls are TRBV7-3 and TRBJ2-7, with a tentative D call TRBD1 (5 bases). The length of the CDR3 is 13 residues. The V end was cut by 3 bases, the J end by 4 bases, with 10 bases between. Germline assignment: CDR1 SGHTA and CDR2 FQGTGA. Using reference TRBV7-3 and TRBJ2-7 for the parts outside the CDR3, the full variable domain is GAGVSQTPSNKVTEKGKYVELRCDPISGHTALYWYRQSLGQGPEFLIYFQGTGAADDSGLPNDRFFAVRPEGSVSTLKIQRTERGDSAVYLCASSFQGGYEQYFGPGTRLTVT.

The V gene is TRBV6-1, the J gene TRBJ1-2; D possibly corresponds to TRBD1 (5 bases). Trimming pared 6 bases from V and 0 bases from J, leaving 14 bases between. Per the germline V gene, CDR1 is MNHNS and CDR2 is SASEGT. CDR3 length: 15 amino acids. The CDR3 nucleotides are TGTGCCAGCAGGGGGGGGTCCCCTACTAACTATGGCTACACCTTC. Protein product: CASRGGSPTNYGYTF.

DNA for the CDR3: TGTGCCAGCATCCCCCGGACTAGCGAGTTATACGAGCAGTACTTC. The encoded protein is CASIPRTSELYEQYF. The chain is built from TRBV5-6 and TRBJ2-7, with 9 bases fitting TRBD2. The germline gives CDR1 SGHDT, CDR2 YYEEEE. V was clipped by 6 bases and J by 4 bases; unmatched bases: 11. This CDR3 has 15 residues.

This clone has only a few counts. The chain has TRBV7-3 and TRBJ1-1; weak D call: TRBD1 (6 bases). Trimming shortened V by 9 bases and J by 1 base, and 12 bases separated the two germline ends. The CDR3 is 13 residues long. Looked up from germline, CDR1 is SGHTA and CDR2 is FQGTGA. The CDR3 DNA reads as TGTGCCAGTTCAAGGGACACGAACACTGAAGCTTTCTTT. Amino acid sequence: CASSRDTNTEAFF.